This T cell receptor beta chain is from a study of T-cell reconstitution after alpha-beta-depleted transplantation in children. Study-wide findings and caveats: Alpha-beta T cells present about two months after transplant were reported to originate from several hundred expanded graft clones. After transplant, high TCRbeta diversity at day 60 in some patients arose from surviving recipient T cells and thymic progenitors.

In its sample, this clonotype was seen a few times. The target antigen is unknown. V lost 0 bases and J lost 7, with 14 bases in between. The CDR3 is 15 residues long. CDR1 is SGHRS and CDR2 is YFSETQ in the germline V gene. Molecular barcoding with unique molecular identifiers was used for the TCRbeta library. TCRdb reprocessed the PCR reads via MiXCR and lists one record per CDR3 protein. The sample contains around 700,000 distinct CDR3 sequences, over 10% of which appear only once. The V and J genes are TRBV5-1 and TRBJ2-1; D perhaps matches TRBD2 (6 bases). This TCR derives from a girl aged 2-15 years with congenital amegakaryocytic thrombocytopenia, due to receive a stem cell transplant. Material: PBMCs, obtained before TCRalphabeta/CD19-depleted stem cell transplant. CDR3 protein: CASSLAPAGVNEQFF. CDR3 nucleotide sequence: TGCGCCAGCAGCTTGGCACCAGCGGGTGTTAATGAGCAGTTCTTC. Using reference TRBV5-1 and TRBJ2-1 for the parts outside the CDR3, the full variable domain is KAGVTQTPRYLIKTRGQQVTLSCSPISGHRSVSWYQQTPGQGLQFLFEYFSETQRNKGNFPGRFSGRQFSNSRSEMNVSTLELGDSALYLCASSLAPAGVNEQFFGPGTRLTVL.